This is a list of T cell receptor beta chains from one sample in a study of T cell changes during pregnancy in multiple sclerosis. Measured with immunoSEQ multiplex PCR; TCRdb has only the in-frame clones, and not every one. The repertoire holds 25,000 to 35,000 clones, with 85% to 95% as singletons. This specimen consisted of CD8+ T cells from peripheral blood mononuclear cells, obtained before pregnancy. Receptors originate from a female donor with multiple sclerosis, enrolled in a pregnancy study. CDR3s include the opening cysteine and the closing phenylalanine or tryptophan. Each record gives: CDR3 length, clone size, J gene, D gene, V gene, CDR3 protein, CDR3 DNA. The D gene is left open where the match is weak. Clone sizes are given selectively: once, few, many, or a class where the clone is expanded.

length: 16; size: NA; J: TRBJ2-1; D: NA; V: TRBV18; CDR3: CASSVKQGDSYNEQFF; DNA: TGTGCCAGCTCGGTCAAACAGGGTGACTCCTACAATGAGCAGTTCTTC
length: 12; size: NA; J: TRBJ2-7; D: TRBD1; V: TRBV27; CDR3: CASSLSQGPIYF; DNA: TGTGCCAGCAGTTTATCACAGGGGCCGATTTACTTC
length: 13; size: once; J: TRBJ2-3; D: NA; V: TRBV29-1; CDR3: CSVKDLDTDTQYF; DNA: TGCAGCGTTAAGGATCTAGACACAGATACGCAGTATTTT
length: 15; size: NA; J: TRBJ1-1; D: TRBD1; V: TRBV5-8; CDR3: CASSSGQGARTEAFF; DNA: TGTGCCAGCAGCTCGGGACAGGGGGCGCGAACTGAAGCTTTCTTT
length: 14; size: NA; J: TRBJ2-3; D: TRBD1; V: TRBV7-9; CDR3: CASSLGDRVDTQYF; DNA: TGTGCCAGCAGCTTAGGGGACAGGGTTGATACGCAGTATTTT
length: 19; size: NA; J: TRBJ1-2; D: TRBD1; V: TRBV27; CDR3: CASSLLGTGDSYSNYGYTF; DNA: TGTGCCAGCAGTTTATTGGGGACAGGGGACTCTTACTCCAACTATGGCTACACCTTC
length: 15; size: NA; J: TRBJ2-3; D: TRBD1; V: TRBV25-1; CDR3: CASREGTGPPDTQYF; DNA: TGTGCCAGCAGGGAGGGGACAGGGCCCCCAGATACGCAGTATTTT
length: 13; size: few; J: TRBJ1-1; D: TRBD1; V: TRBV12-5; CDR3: CASGRTGNTEAFF; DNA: TGTGCTAGTGGCCGGACAGGGAACACTGAAGCTTTCTTT
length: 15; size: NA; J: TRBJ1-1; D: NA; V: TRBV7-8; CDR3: CASSHGEGVNTEAFF; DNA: TGTGCCAGCAGCCACGGGGAGGGGGTGAACACTGAAGCTTTCTTT
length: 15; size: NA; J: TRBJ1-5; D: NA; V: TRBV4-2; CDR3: CASSQAGQSNQPQHF; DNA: TGTGCCAGCAGCCAGGCCGGACAGAGCAATCAGCCCCAGCATTTT
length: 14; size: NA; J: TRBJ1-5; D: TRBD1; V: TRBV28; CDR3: CASSLDRGNQPQHF; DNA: TGTGCCAGCAGCCTGGACAGGGGAAATCAGCCCCAGCATTTT
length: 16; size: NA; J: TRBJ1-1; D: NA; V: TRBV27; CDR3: CASSLGPLGEGTEAFF; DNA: TGTGCCAGCAGTTTAGGCCCATTGGGAGAAGGCACTGAAGCTTTCTTT
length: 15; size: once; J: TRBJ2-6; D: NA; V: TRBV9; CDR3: CASSVGGSGANVLTF; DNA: TGTGCCAGCAGCGTAGGAGGCTCTGGGGCCAACGTCCTGACTTTC
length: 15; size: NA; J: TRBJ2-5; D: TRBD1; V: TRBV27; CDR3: CASSVRQGARETQYF; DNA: TGTGCCAGCAGTGTGCGACAGGGGGCAAGGGAGACCCAGTACTTC
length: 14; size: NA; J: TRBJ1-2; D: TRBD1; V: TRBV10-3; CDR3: CAISSGTGLYGYTF; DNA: TGTGCCATCAGTTCCGGGACAGGGTTGTATGGCTACACCTTC
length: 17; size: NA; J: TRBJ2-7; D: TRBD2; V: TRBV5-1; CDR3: CASSFVRPGLDIYEQYF; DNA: TGCGCCAGCAGCTTTGTCAGACCGGGACTAGACATCTACGAGCAGTACTTC
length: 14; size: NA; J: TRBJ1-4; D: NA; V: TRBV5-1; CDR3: CASSLAGTNEKLFF; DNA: TGCGCCAGCAGCTTGGCGGGAACTAATGAAAAACTGTTTTTT
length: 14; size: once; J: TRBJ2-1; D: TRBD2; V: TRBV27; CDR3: CASSFTSGGNEQFF; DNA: TGTGCCAGCAGTTTTACTAGCGGGGGTAATGAGCAGTTCTTC
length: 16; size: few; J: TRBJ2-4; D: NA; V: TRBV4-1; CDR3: CASSQGTVLAKNIQYF; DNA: TGCGCCAGCAGCCAAGGGACAGTTCTAGCCAAAAACATTCAGTACTTC
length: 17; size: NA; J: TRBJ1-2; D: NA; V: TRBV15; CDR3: CATSLNPSRAGTDGYTF; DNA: TGTGCCACCAGCCTTAACCCATCAAGGGCAGGGACTGATGGCTACACCTTC
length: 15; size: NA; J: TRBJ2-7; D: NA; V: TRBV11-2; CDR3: CASSPGRASSYEQYF; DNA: TGTGCCAGCAGCCCCGGGCGGGCAAGCTCCTACGAGCAGTACTTC
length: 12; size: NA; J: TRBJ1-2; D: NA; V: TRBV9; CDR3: CASSGTLIGYTF; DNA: TGTGCCAGCTCCGGGACACTTATAGGCTACACCTTC
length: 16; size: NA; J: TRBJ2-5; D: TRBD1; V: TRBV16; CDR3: CASSQGAGGSRETQYF; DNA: TGTGCCAGCAGCCAAGGGGCAGGGGGCTCCAGGGAGACCCAGTACTTC
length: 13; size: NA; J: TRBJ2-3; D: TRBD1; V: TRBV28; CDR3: CARYRGRRDTQYF; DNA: TGTGCCAGGTACAGGGGACGAAGAGATACGCAGTATTTT
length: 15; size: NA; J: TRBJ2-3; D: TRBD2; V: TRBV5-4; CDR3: CASSLASGRTDTQYF; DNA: TGTGCCAGCAGCTTGGCTAGCGGGAGAACAGATACGCAGTATTTT
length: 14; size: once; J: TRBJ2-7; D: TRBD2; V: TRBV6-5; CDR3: CASSPGLARYEQYF; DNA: TGTGCCAGCAGCCCCGGACTAGCGCGCTACGAGCAGTACTTC
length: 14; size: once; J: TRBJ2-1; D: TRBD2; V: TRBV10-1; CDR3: CASSWTSGIGEQFF; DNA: TGCGCCAGCAGTTGGACTAGCGGGATTGGTGAGCAGTTCTTC
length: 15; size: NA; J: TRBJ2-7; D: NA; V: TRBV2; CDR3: CASSESAGPAYEQYF; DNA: TGTGCCAGCAGTGAAAGCGCAGGGCCAGCCTACGAGCAGTACTTC
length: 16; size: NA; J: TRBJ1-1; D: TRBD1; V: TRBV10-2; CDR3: CASTDYAGGMNTEAFF; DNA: TGCGCCAGCACCGATTATGCAGGGGGCATGAACACTGAAGCTTTCTTT
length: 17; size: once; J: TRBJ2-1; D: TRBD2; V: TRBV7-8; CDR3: CASSLWGRLAGGYEQFF; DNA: TGTGCCAGCAGCTTATGGGGCAGACTAGCGGGAGGCTATGAGCAGTTCTTC
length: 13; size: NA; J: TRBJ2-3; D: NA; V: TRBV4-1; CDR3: CASSPTTTDTQYF; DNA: TGCGCCAGCAGCCCTACTACCACAGATACGCAGTATTTT
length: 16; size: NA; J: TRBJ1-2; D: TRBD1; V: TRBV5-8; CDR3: CASSSAGTGDAYGYTF; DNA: TGTGCCAGCAGCTCTGCCGGGACAGGGGACGCCTATGGCTACACCTTC
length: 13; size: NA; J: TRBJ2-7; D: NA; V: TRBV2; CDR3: CASSGDTTYEQYF; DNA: TGTGCCAGCAGTGGGGACACTACCTACGAGCAGTACTTC
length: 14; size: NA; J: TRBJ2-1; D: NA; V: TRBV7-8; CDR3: CASSSPGTYNEQFF; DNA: TGTGCCAGCAGCTCTCCAGGGACCTACAATGAGCAGTTCTTC
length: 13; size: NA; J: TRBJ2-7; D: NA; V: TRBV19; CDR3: CASSAGISYEQYF; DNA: TGTGCCAGTTCCGCAGGGATATCCTACGAGCAGTACTTC
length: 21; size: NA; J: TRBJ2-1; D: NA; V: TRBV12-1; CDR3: CASSLEMTSGITQEAYNEQFF; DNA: TGTGCCAGCAGCTTGGAGATGACTAGCGGGATTACCCAAGAGGCGTACAATGAGCAGTTCTTC
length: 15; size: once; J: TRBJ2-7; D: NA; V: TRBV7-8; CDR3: CASSLWRTESAEQYF; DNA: TGTGCCAGCAGCTTATGGAGGACGGAATCAGCCGAGCAGTACTTC
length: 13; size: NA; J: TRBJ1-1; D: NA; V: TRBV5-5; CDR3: CASRRGGYTEAFF; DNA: TGTGCCAGCAGGCGCGGGGGCTACACTGAAGCTTTCTTT
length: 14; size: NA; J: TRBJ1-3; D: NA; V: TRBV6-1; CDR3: CASSEQFLGNTIYF; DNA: TGTGCCAGCAGTGAACAGTTTTTAGGAAACACCATATATTTT
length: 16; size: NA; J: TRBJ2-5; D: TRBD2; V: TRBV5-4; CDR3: CASSLSTSGSRETQYF; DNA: TGTGCCAGCAGCCTCTCGACTAGCGGGAGTCGAGAGACCCAGTACTTC
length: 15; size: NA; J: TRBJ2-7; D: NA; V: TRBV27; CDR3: CASSLIGGAGSEQYF; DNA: TGTGCCAGCAGTTTGATCGGAGGCGCTGGCAGCGAGCAGTACTTC
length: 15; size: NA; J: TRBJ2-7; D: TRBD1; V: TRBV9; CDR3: CASSPRTGERDEQYF; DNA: TGTGCCAGCAGCCCCCGGACAGGGGAAAGGGACGAGCAGTACTTC
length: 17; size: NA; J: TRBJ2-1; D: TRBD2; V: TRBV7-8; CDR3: CASSPYLAGGTYNEQFF; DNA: TGTGCCAGCAGCCCCTATCTAGCGGGAGGCACCTACAATGAGCAGTTCTTC
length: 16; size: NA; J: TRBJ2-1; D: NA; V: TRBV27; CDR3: CASSSMTSYSYNEQFF; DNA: TGTGCCAGCAGCTCGATGACTAGTTACTCCTACAATGAGCAGTTCTTC
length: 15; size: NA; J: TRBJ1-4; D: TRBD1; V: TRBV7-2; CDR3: CASSETGTVNEKLFF; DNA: TGTGCCAGCAGCGAGACAGGGACTGTGAATGAAAAACTGTTTTTT
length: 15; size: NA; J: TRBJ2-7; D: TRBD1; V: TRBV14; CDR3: CASRDTGTGYYEQYF; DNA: TGTGCCAGCAGGGACACCGGGACAGGGTACTACGAGCAGTACTTC
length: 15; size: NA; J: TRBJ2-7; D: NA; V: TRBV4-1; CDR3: CASSQESGGAYEQYF; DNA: TGCGCCAGCAGCCAAGAATCGGGGGGCGCCTACGAGCAGTACTTC
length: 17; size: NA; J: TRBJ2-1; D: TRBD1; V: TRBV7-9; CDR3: CASSPTPTGGSYNEQFF; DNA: TGTGCCAGCAGCCCCACACCAACAGGGGGCTCCTACAATGAGCAGTTCTTC
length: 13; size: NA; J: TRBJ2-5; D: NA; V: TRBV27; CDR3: CASSLWPQETQYF; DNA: TGTGCCAGCAGTTTATGGCCCCAAGAGACCCAGTACTTC
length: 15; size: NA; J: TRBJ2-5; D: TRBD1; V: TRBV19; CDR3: CASSDLQQGQETQYF; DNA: TGTGCCAGTAGTGACCTGCAACAGGGGCAAGAGACCCAGTACTTC
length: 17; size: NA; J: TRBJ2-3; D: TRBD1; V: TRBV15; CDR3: CATRDSPADTSTDTQYF; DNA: TGTGCCACTCGGGACAGCCCGGCGGATACTAGCACAGATACGCAGTATTTT
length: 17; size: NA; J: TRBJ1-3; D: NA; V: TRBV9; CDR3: CASSVDSSQNSGNTIYF; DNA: TGTGCCAGCAGCGTAGACAGTAGTCAGAACTCTGGAAACACCATATATTTT
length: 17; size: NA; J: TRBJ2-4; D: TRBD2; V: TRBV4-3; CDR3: CASSSYWTSGGKNIQYF; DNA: TGCGCCAGCAGCTCCTATTGGACTAGCGGGGGTAAAAACATTCAGTACTTC
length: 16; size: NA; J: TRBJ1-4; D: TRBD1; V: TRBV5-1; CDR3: CASSSTGERGNEKLFF; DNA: TGCGCCAGCAGCTCTACAGGGGAAAGGGGTAATGAAAAACTGTTTTTT
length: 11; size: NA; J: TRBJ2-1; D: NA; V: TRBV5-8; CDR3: CASSLYNEQFF; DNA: TGTGCCAGCAGCCTGTACAATGAGCAGTTCTTC
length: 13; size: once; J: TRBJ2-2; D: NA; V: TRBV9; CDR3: CASSGLGDRELFF; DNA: TGTGCCAGCAGCGGTCTGGGCGATAGGGAGCTGTTTTTT
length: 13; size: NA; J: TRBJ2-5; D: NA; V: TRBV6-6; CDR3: CASSVIAPETQYF; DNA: TGTGCCAGCAGCGTGATAGCCCCCGAGACCCAGTACTTC